The clone carrying this T cell receptor beta chain was recorded at least ten times. The data were taken from a study of regulatory T cells in long-lasting Graves disease. Sample time point: newly diagnosed GD, antithyroid drugs for less than 3 months. PBMC-derived RNA was used for the TCR library. Construction of the TCR beta libraries employed iRepertoire HTBI primers in conjunction with Arm-PCR of CDR3 regions. TCRdb recomputed calls from the multiplex PCR reads with MiXCR, one row per CDR3 protein. Among hundreds of thousands of distinct CDR3 sequences listed, about 18% were seen once. Sequencing used peripheral blood mononuclear cells (PBMCs), obtained at new diagnosis, from a patient treated with antithyroid drugs. The clonotype was recovered from a female donor with Graves disease.

CDR3 in amino acids: CASSQGTVLGYEQYF. The CDR3 nucleotides are TGTGCCAGCAGCCAAGGTACCGTCTTGGGCTACGAGCAGTACTTC. V gene TRBV3-1 combines with J gene TRBJ2-7, with D unclear. The CDR3 runs 15 residues. Per the germline V gene, CDR1 is LGHDT and CDR2 is YNNKEL (reference sequence). V was trimmed by 1 base and J by 3 bases, leaving 13 bases between them.